This TCR beta chain was sequenced in a study of T cell repertoires in cytomegalovirus infection (dated by TCRdb to 2018 to 2020). Looking at the study overall: Donor HLA type was relevant to the analysis, as public TCR beta signatures indicated carriage of CMV infection together with the matching HLA type.

The data were produced on an Illumina HiSeq 1500. The public sequencing data were trimmed at Q25 with fastp and processed into clonotypes with MiXCR by TCRdb, which kept only in-frame beta chains. Rows merge per CDR3 protein into single entries with the most common DNA and genes. For this sample there are over 150,000 distinct CDR3 sequences; roughly 15% appear just once. The top ten clones comprise approximately 25% of the sample. Study-level results and caveats: The ex vivo response was dominated by HLA-C-restricted CMV-specific TCR beta clonotypes, and the single most frequent clonotype in two of eight donors was supplied by these HLA-C-restricted clonotypes. Carriers of CMV infection plus the relevant HLA type were discriminated by the cumulative frequency of public TCR beta family members in the study cohort and in an independent roughly 340-donor cohort.

With regard to this clonotype: Its antigen is currently not known. No much larger clone is present one base from it, and per-base qualities are unavailable.

Sequenced material: CD8+ T cells from PBMCs. This clonotype originated in a human donor in good health (CMV status not recorded). Some clones in this sample may be carry-over from other donors' samples.

The CDR3 amino acid sequence is: CASSQDSSPSYEQYF. The base sequence is TGTGCCAGCAGCCAAGATTCCAGTCCCTCCTACGAGCAGTACTTC. Here the chain combines TRBV14 and TRBJ2-7, with the D gene call left open. The CDR3, cysteine through phenylalanine, is 15 amino acids long. The retained sequence is limited to the CDR3, 45 bases, with the frame set at the first base. CDR1 and CDR2 are drawn from the germline V gene: SGHDN, FVKESK. V drops 0 bases and J drops 0 bases, leaving 9 bases in between. With all but the CDR3 taken from the reference TRBV14 and TRBJ2-7 genes, the full variable domain is: EAGVTQFPSHSVIEKGQTVTLRCDPISGHDNLYWYRRVMGKEIKFLLHFVKESKQDESGMPNNRFLAERTGGTYSTLKVQPAELEDSGVYFCASSQDSSPSYEQYFGPGTRLTVT.